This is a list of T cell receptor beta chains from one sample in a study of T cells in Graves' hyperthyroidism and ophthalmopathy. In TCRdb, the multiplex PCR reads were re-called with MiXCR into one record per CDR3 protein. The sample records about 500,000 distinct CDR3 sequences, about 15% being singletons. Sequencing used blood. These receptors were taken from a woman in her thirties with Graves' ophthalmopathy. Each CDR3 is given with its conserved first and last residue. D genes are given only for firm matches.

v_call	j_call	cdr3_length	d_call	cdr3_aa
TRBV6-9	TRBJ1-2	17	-	CASSYRVGDTSNYGYTF
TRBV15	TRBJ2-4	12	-	CATSRAKNIQYF
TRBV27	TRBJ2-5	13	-	CASSLYEQETQYF
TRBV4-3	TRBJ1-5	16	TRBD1	CASSQENWDRGVPQHF
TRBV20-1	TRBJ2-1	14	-	CSALTSGFYNEQFF
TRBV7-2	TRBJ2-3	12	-	CASSLDTRTQYF
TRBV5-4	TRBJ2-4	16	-	CASSHVLDSNKNIQYF
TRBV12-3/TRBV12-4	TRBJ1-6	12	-	CASSFKNSPLHF
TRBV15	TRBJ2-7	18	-	CATSRDKVGVQSSYEQYF
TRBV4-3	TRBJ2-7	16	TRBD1	CASSLRQGGNLDEQYF
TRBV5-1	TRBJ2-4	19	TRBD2	CASSFSGTSGRVAKNIQYF
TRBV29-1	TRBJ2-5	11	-	CSVGRAGHKYF
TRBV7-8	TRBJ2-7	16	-	CASSLVGFSLTYEQYF
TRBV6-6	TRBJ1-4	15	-	CASSYSGRPPEKLFF
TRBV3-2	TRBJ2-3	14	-	CASSLMFGTDTQYF
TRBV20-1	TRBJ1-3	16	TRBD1	CSASISRDSSGNTIYF
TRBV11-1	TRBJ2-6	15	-	CASSYSRDGKVVLTF
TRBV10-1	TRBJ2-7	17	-	CASSDQDPAVSLYEQYF
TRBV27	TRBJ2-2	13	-	CASSFPLTGELFF
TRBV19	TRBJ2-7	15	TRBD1	CASRPNRQGSYEQYF
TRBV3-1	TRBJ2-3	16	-	CASSLRVHQATDTQYF
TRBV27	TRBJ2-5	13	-	CASSNHNWETQYF
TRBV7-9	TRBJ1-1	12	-	CASSARNTEAFF
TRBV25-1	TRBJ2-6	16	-	CASSESGVSGANVLTF
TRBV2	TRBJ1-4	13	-	CASTLGANEKLFF
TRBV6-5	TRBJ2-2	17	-	CASSYGAGSPNTGELFF
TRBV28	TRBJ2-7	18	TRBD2	CASSLLLPGGLEYHEQYF
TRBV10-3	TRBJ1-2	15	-	CAISDFWELNYGYTF
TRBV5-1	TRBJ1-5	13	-	CASSLSFNQPQHF
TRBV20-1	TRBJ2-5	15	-	CSASGSDWRAETQYF
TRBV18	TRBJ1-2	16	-	CASSPFFTQPDYGYTF
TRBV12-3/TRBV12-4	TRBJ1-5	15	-	CASSLREEGNQPQHF
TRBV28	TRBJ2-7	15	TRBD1	CASSRGGQGKNEQYF
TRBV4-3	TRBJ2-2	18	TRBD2	CASSHRTDASGNTGELFF
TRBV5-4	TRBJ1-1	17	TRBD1	CASSDLRGQRMNTEAFF
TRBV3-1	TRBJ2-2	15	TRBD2	CASSLLAGSDGELFF
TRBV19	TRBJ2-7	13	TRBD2	CASRAGGRNEQYF
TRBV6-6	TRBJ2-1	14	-	CASSYSRTYNEQFF